The 25 T cell receptor beta chains given below trace back to one sample, sequenced in a study of regulatory T cells in long-lasting Graves disease. TCR beta libraries were built with iRepertoire HTBI primers and Arm-PCR of CDR3 regions. MiXCR, applied by TCRdb to the multiplex PCR reads, yields one record per CDR3 protein. The repertoire holds approximately 400,000 distinct CDR3 sequences, with approximately 15% as singletons. Sample time point: newly diagnosed GD, antithyroid drugs for less than 3 months. Extracted RNA from PBMCs served as the source of the TCR library. This sample also appeared in a second study, on T cells in Graves' hyperthyroidism and ophthalmopathy.

The starting material was peripheral blood mononuclear cells (PBMCs), obtained at new diagnosis, from a patient treated with antithyroid drugs. These receptors originate from a woman between 40 and 55 years old with Graves disease.

This clonotype has ten or more counts. The gene calls are TRBV12-3 or TRBV12-4 and TRBJ2-1, with D perhaps TRBD2 (5 bases). V was pared by 7 bases and J by 0 bases, with 22 bases between. The CDR3 is 18 amino acids. The CDR3: CASNGFGYSRGSYNEQFF. DNA for the CDR3: TGTGCCAGCAATGGGTTCGGTTATTCACGGGGCTCCTACAATGAGCAGTTCTTC.

This clonotype has a count of ten or more. The chain has TRBV5-1 and TRBJ1-3, with 7 positions matching TRBD1. V gave up 4 bases and J gave up 0 bases; unmatched junction bases: 4. This CDR3 is 15 amino acids long. The germline V gene encodes CDR1 SGHRS and CDR2 YFSETQ. CDR3 coding DNA: TGCGCCAGCAGCGCGGGACAGAGCTCTGGAAACACCATATATTTT. Protein product: CASSAGQSSGNTIYF. Supplemented by reference TRBV5-1 and TRBJ1-3, the full variable domain reads KAGVTQTPRYLIKTRGQQVTLSCSPISGHRSVSWYQQTPGQGLQFLFEYFSETQRNKGNFPGRFSGRQFSNSRSEMNVSTLELGDSALYLCASSAGQSSGNTIYFGEGSWLTVV.

This clonotype has a count of ten or more. The rearrangement links TRBV12-3 or TRBV12-4 to TRBJ2-7; 11 bases map to TRBD1. There are 15 residues in the CDR3. The junction had 5 bases not matched to a gene; V was cut back by 6 bases and J by 1 base. The CDR3 sequence is CASSRGQGGSYEQYF. DNA of the CDR3: TGTGCCAGCAGCCGGGGACAGGGGGGGTCCTACGAGCAGTACTTC.

There are a few counts of this clonotype. The junction departs from the called germline gene at one end, perhaps through a read error. CDR3 nucleotide sequence: TGTGCCACCAGTGATTCGACAGGGGCCCTATACGGGCAGTACTTC. Translated, it gives CATSDSTGALYGQYF. V and J are TRBV24-1 and TRBJ2-7, with 8 positions matching TRBD1. The CDR3 sequence is 15 residues long. Germline CDR1 is KGHDR and CDR2 is SFDVKD.

There are many counts of this clonotype. The V and J genes are TRBV29-1 and TRBJ2-7; TRBD1 aligns across 7 bases. V was clipped by 5 bases and J by 3 bases; unmatched bases: 13. Germline loops: CDR1 SQVTM, CDR2 ANQGSEA. The CDR3 extends over 15 amino acids. In DNA form, the CDR3 reads TGCAGCGTTAAAAAGTTCCGGGACAGTCTCTACGAGCAGTACTTC. This sequence encodes CSVKKFRDSLYEQYF.

The table lists this clonotype with many counts. The chain has TRBV7-9 and TRBJ1-1; tentatively, D is TRBD1 (5 bases). The CDR3 loop spans 13 amino acids. CDR1 and CDR2 (germline): SEHNR, FQNEAQ (reference sequence). Trimming took 9 bases from V and 1 from J, leaving 12 bases between them. The CDR3, as DNA: TGTGCCAGTCGGCCTCAGGGGAACACTGAAGCTTTCTTT. This codes for CASRPQGNTEAFF.

The table lists this clonotype with many counts. This chain uses TRBV10-3 with TRBJ2-2; 13 bases are a match to TRBD2. There are 17 residues in the CDR3. The ends lost 4 bases at V and 1 base at J; junction bases unmatched: 3. Germline V CDR1 and CDR2: ENHRY, SYGVKD. The CDR3 here is CAISGRTSGGNTGELFF. In nucleotides, the CDR3 is TGTGCCATCAGTGGCCGGACTAGCGGGGGGAACACCGGGGAGCTGTTTTTT.

This clonotype appeared many times. V usage is TRBV11-3 and J usage is TRBJ2-2, with 7 positions matching TRBD2. Per germline, CDR1 SGHNT and CDR2 YENEEA. V was clipped by 1 base and J by 4 bases; unmatched bases: 6. The CDR3 runs to 16 residues. CDR3: CASSLGPGGGTGELFF. The CDR3 DNA reads TGTGCCAGCAGCTTAGGGCCGGGAGGTGGCACCGGGGAGCTGTTTTTT.

This clonotype was picked up many times. The V and J genes are TRBV11-2 and TRBJ2-3, with D tentatively TRBD1 (5 bases). V dropped 7 bases and J dropped 3 bases, with 17 bases sitting between them. The germline gives CDR1 SGHAT, CDR2 FQNNGV. The CDR3 spans 15 residues. The CDR3 region has the DNA TGTGCCAGCACCACCCAGCCCGGACAAACAGATACGCAGTATTTT. Translated, it gives CASTTQPGQTDTQYF.

The sample holds many counts of this clonotype. The chain couples TRBV18 to TRBJ2-7; D gene unclear. CDR1 is KGHSH and CDR2 is LQKENI in the germline V gene. The CDR3 runs 12 residues. V lost 2 bases and J 12 bases, leaving 14 bases between the germline ends. The CDR3 reads CASSPGDINPYF. CDR3 sequence (DNA): TGTGCCAGCTCACCAGGAGACATTAATCCGTACTTC.

This clonotype showed up many times. The gene calls are TRBV7-9 and TRBJ2-5, with 9 bases aligning to TRBD1. In germline, CDR1 is SEHNR, CDR2 FQNEAQ (reference sequence). This CDR3 has 15 amino acids. V was pared by 2 bases and J by 5 bases, with 6 bases of the junction left unmatched. The CDR3 is CASSLQGQGRETQYF. The CDR3 DNA is TGTGCCAGCAGCTTACAAGGACAGGGGAGGGAGACCCAGTACTTC.

The chain uses TRBV27 and TRBJ2-1; D is tentatively TRBD1 or TRBD2 (7 bases each). The CDR3 loop spans 15 amino acids. With 2 bases removed from V and 3 bases from J, the gap between germline ends came to 11 bases. Germline values: CDR1 MNHEY, CDR2 SMNVEV (reference sequence). CDR3 in amino acids: CASSLLRGGYNEQFF. The DNA for the CDR3 is TGTGCCAGCAGTTTACTCAGGGGGGGCTACAATGAGCAGTTCTTC.

This clonotype was detected a few times. The chain carries TRBV11-3 and TRBJ2-5; 10 bases align to TRBD2. Germline loops: CDR1 SGHNT, CDR2 YENEEA. The junction had 9 bases not matched to a gene; V was cut back by 3 bases and J by 5 bases. The CDR3 loop spans 16 amino acids. CDR3 protein: CASSFVSGRFPETQYF. The CDR3 DNA follows: TGTGCCAGCAGCTTTGTTAGCGGGAGGTTTCCGGAGACCCAGTACTTC. The variable domain in full, completed from reference TRBV11-3 and TRBJ2-5, reads EAGVVQSPRYKIIEKKQPVAFWCNPISGHNTLYWYLQNLGQGPELLIRYENEEAVDDSQLPKDRFSAERLKGVDSTLKIQPAELGDSAVYLCASSFVSGRFPETQYFGPGTRLLVL.

This clonotype was seen at least ten times. The genes are TRBV5-5 and TRBJ2-3; D perhaps matches TRBD2 (5 bases). This CDR3 is 16 amino acids long. From germline, CDR1 is SGHKS and CDR2 YYEKEE (reference sequence). Trimming pared 3 bases from V and 2 bases from J, leaving 16 bases between. DNA of the CDR3: TGTGCCAGCAGCTCCCGGCTGACCGGGGACACAGATACGCAGTATTTT. Protein product: CASSSRLTGDTDTQYF.

There are many counts of this clonotype. V and J are TRBV7-2 and TRBJ2-3; D not resolved. Germline-derived CDR1 and CDR2 are SGHTA and FQGNSA. The CDR3 covers 13 residues. V lost 4 bases and J 4 bases, leaving 9 bases between the germline ends. CDR3 bases: TGTGCCAGCAGCTCAGGAGTGCCAGATACGCAGTATTTT. Translated: CASSSGVPDTQYF.

This clonotype has ten or more counts. This chain connects TRBV9 to TRBJ1-1; D is ambiguous. V lost 0 bases, J lost 5 bases, and 8 bases lay in between. Germline CDR1 and CDR2: SGDLS and YYNGEE. This CDR3 is built from 13 residues. Written as DNA, the CDR3 is TGTGCCAGCAGCGTAGTTACGAGTACTGAAGCTTTCTTT. Translating gives CASSVVTSTEAFF.

CDR3 sequence (DNA): TGTGCCACCAGTGGGGGGGGACAGGGGGCCCCCGAAGCTTTCTTT. Translated: CATSGGGQGAPEAFF. The gene calls are TRBV24-1 and TRBJ1-1; 12 bases are a match to TRBD1. The CDR3 covers 15 residues. Looked up from germline, CDR1 is KGHDR and CDR2 is SFDVKD. V lost 5 bases to trimming and J lost 8 bases; unmatched junction nucleotides: 8.

This clonotype was counted many times. The V and J genes are TRBV12-3 or TRBV12-4 and TRBJ2-1; no definite D call. Trimming removed 3 bases at V and 5 bases at J, with 11 bases between. The CDR3 covers 14 residues. Here the CDR3 DNA reads TGTGCCAGCAGTTTTCGTGATACCAACAATGAGCAGTTCTTC. Translating it yields CASSFRDTNNEQFF.

This clonotype was seen repeatedly, ten times or more. The J gene is TRBJ2-1, the V gene TRBV20-1; 11 nucleotides align to TRBD2. Germline assignment: CDR1 DFQATT and CDR2 SNEGSKA (reference sequence). The CDR3 is 17 residues long. V lost 1 base to trimming and J lost 0 bases; unmatched junction nucleotides: 5. CDR3 sequence (DNA): TGCAGTGCTAGAGCCCTGGGACTAGCGGCCTCCTACAATGAGCAGTTCTTC. Translation gives CSARALGLAASYNEQFF.

This clonotype was observed many times. The chain couples TRBV6-2 or TRBV6-3 to TRBJ2-5, with 7 bases aligning to TRBD1. The junction had 10 bases not matched to a gene; V was cut back by 2 bases and J by 10 bases. This CDR3 contains 14 residues. Germline assignment: CDR1 MNHEY and CDR2 SVGEGT. The CDR3 region has the DNA TGTGCCAGCAGTTACAGAACAGGGGAGATGCTCCAGTACTTC. This gives the protein CASSYRTGEMLQYF.

This clonotype has ten or more counts. V usage is TRBV7-9 and J usage is TRBJ2-1; 7 bases align to TRBD1. The V gene's germline CDR1 is SEHNR and CDR2 FQNEAQ (reference sequence). The CDR3 contains 15 residues. Trimming removed 5 bases from V and 3 bases from J; junction bases left unmatched: 7. CDR3 sequence: CASSTTGRLYNEQFF. The CDR3 DNA is TGTGCCAGCAGCACGACAGGGAGACTCTACAATGAGCAGTTCTTC. Looking up the rest from reference TRBV7-9 and TRBJ2-1 gives the full variable domain: DTGVSQNPRHKITKRGQNVTFRCDPISEHNRLYWYRQTLGQGPEFLTYFQNEAQLEKSRLLSDRFSAERPKGSFSTLEIQRTEQGDSAMYLCASSTTGRLYNEQFFGPGTRLTVL.

This clonotype was seen repeatedly, ten times or more. V gene TRBV10-3 combines with J gene TRBJ2-7; 10 bases are a match to TRBD1. This CDR3 contains 16 residues. Germline V gene data show CDR1 as ENHRY and CDR2 as SYGVKD. V lost 5 bases and J lost 1; bases outside the gene matches: 8. In nucleotides, the CDR3 is TGTGCCATCAGTACCCGGGACAGGGGCGCTTCCTACGAGCAGTACTTC. This codes for CAISTRDRGASYEQYF.

Note on this clonotype: Germline is not matched at one junction end, which may reflect a read error. The chain has TRBV6-2 or TRBV6-3 and TRBJ1-1; TRBD1 is a possible D gene (6 bases). CDR1 MNHEY and CDR2 SVGEGT come from the germline V gene. The CDR3 has 15 amino acids. The CDR3: CASIYIWGLDTEAFF. The CDR3 nucleotides are TGTGCCAGCATTTACATCTGGGGGCTAGACACTGAAGCTTTCTTT.

The chain recombines TRBV5-4 with TRBJ2-7, with D hard to call. With 4 bases removed from V and 5 bases from J, the gap between germline ends came to 16 bases. The CDR3 has 14 residues. CDR1 is SGHNT, CDR2 YYREEE, per germline (reference sequence). CDR3 loop: CASSPKGGDHEQYF. CDR3 bases: TGTGCCAGCAGCCCGAAAGGTGGGGATCACGAGCAGTACTTC.

This clonotype has at least ten counts. The V call is TRBV11-2, the J call TRBJ2-7, with 9 positions matching TRBD1. This CDR3 region has 15 residues. V dropped 5 bases and J dropped 6; count of bases not matched to a gene: 11. Germline V gene lookup returns CDR1 SGHAT and CDR2 FQNNGV. This CDR3 is CASSRTGTGRSEQYF. The CDR3 DNA reads as TGTGCCAGCAGCAGGACCGGGACAGGGCGTAGCGAGCAGTACTTC.